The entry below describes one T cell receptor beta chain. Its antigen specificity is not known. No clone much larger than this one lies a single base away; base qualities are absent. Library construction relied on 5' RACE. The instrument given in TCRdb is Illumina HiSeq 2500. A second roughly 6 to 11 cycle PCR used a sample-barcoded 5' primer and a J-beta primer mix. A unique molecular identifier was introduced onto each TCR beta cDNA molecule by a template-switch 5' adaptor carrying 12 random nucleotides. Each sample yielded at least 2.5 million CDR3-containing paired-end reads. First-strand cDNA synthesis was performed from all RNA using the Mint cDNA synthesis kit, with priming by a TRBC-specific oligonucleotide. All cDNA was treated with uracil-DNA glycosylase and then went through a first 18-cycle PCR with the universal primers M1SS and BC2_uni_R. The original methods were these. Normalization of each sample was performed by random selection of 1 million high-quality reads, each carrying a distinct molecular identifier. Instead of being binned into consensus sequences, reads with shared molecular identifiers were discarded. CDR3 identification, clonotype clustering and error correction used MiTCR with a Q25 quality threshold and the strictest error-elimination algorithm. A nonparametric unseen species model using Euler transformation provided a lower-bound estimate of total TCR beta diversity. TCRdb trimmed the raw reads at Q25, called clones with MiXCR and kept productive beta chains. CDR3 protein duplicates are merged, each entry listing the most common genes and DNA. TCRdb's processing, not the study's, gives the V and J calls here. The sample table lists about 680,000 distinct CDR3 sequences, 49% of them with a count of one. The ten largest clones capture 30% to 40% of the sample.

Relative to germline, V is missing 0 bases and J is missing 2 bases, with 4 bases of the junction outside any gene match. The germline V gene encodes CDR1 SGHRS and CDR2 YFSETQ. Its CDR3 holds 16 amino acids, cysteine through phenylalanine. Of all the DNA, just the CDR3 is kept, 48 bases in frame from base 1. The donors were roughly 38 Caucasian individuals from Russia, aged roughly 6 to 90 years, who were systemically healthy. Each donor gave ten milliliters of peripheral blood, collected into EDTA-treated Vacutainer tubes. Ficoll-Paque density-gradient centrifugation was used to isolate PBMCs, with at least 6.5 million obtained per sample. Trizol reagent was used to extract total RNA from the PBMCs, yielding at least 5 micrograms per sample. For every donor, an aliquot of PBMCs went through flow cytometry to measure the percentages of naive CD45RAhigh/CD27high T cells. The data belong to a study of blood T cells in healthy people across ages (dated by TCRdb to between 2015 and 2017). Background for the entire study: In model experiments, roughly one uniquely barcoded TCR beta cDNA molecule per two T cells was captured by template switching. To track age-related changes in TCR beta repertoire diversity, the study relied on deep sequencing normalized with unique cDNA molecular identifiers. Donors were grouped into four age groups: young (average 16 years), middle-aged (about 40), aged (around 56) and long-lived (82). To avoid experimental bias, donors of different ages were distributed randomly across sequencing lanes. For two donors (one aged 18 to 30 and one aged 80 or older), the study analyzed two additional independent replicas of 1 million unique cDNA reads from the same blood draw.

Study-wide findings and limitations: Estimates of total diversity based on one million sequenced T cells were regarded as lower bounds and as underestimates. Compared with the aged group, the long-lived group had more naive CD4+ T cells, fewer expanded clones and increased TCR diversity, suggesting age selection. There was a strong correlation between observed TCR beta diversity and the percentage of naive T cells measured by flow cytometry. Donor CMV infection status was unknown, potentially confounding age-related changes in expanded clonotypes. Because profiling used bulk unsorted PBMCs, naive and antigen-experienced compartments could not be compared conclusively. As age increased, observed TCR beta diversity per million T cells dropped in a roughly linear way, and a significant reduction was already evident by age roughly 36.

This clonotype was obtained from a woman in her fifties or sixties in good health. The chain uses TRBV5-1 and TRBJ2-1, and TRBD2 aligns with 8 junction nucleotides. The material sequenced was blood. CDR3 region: CASSLVSGSTYNEQFF. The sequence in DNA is TGCGCCAGCAGCTTGGTCAGCGGGAGTACCTACAATGAGCAGTTCTTC.